This TCR beta chain was captured in a study of blood T cell repertoires in COVID-19. On the study more broadly: PBMCs, B-cell-depleted T cells, or T cells provided the cDNA or gDNA that made up the material.

In the source study's methods: The assay estimated nucleated cells by amplifying reference gene primers. Libraries were prepared by immunoSEQ multiplex PCR; TCRdb keeps only in-frame clonotypes and omits some of them. V and J calls and clone size come straight from that table; D and trimming were deduced from the DNA. This table has over 250,000 clones, 85% to 90% appearing once. The CDR3 consists of 14 residues. Trimming left V 5 bases short and J 4 bases short, with 14 bases between. CDR1 is LNHDA and CDR2 is SQIVND in the germline V gene (reference sequence). Enrolled through a virtual design, the participants were between 18 and 89 years of age and came from fewer than 30 US areas. Cohorts were assigned according to the clinical history that participants reported.

The TCR originated in a woman younger than 30 who had recovered from COVID-19. Sequenced sample: PBMCs or T cells enriched from blood (not recorded which). The rearrangement joins TRBV19 to TRBJ2-5; the D gene is possibly TRBD1 (6 bases). CDR3 loop: CASSLTGIPETQYF. In nucleotides, the CDR3 is TGTGCCAGTAGTCTTACAGGGATTCCAGAGACCCAGTACTTC.